The 23 T cell receptor beta chains listed next were all sequenced from one sample in a study of blood T cell repertoires in COVID-19. TCRdb keeps only in-frame clones here, not all; method: immunoSEQ multiplex PCR. The sample contains approximately 70,000 clones, 87% of which appear only once. Sequenced input: peripheral blood. The receptors here all came from a woman aged 45-59 years with acute or convalescent COVID-19.

The chain joins TRBV27 to TRBJ1-5, with D unresolved. Germline CDR1 is MNHEY and CDR2 is SMNVEV (reference sequence). This CDR3 contains 15 residues. V was clipped by 2 bases and J by 3 bases, with 11 bases between them. CDR3 sequence (DNA): TGTGCCAGCAGTTTAACATGGGAGTCCAATCAGCCCCAGCATTTT. Its translation: CASSLTWESNQPQHF.

The count of this clone is one. This chain links TRBV19 with TRBJ2-2, with a weak D call TRBD1 (5 bases). Looked up from germline, CDR1 is LNHDA and CDR2 is SQIVND (reference sequence). Trimming removed 7 bases from V and 5 bases from J, with 11 bases in between. The CDR3 spans 13 residues. The chain's CDR3 is CASMGRGTGELFF. In DNA, the CDR3 is TGTGCCAGTATGGGTAGGGGAACCGGGGAGCTGTTTTTT.

As for this clone: Other DNA sequences within the sample encode an identical CDR3. The chain links TRBV5-6 to TRBJ1-4; D is undetermined. Germline CDR1 is SGHDT and CDR2 is YYEEEE. The CDR3 has 14 residues. Deletions cut 2 bases from V and 0 bases from J, with 5 bases between. This chain's CDR3 is CASSLIATNEKLFF. The CDR3 DNA is TGTGCCAGCAGCTTAATAGCAACTAATGAAAAACTGTTTTTT.

V gene TRBV5-5 combines with J gene TRBJ2-7, with D tentatively TRBD1 (5 bases). The CDR3 covers 14 residues. The V gene lost 0 bases and the J gene lost 1 base, with 8 bases spanning the gap. Germline-derived CDR1 and CDR2 are SGHKS and YYEKEE (reference sequence). CDR3 sequence reads: CASSLGQGSYEQYF. The CDR3 region has the DNA TGTGCCAGCAGCTTGGGTCAGGGATCCTACGAGCAGTACTTC.

The rearrangement joins TRBV6-1 to TRBJ1-2; 8 nucleotides align to TRBD1. V shed 1 base and J 7 bases; nucleotides not matched to a gene: 8. CDR3 length: 15 residues. Germline CDR1 MNHNS, CDR2 SASEGT. CDR3 loop: CASSEGEDRVGGYTF. In DNA form, the CDR3 reads TGTGCCAGCAGTGAAGGTGAGGACAGGGTTGGTGGCTACACCTTC.

This clone was picked up one time. This chain links TRBV19 with TRBJ2-1; 8 bases map to TRBD2. J was trimmed by 7 bases and V by 3 bases; bases with no gene match: 5. The CDR3 sequence is 14 residues long. CDR1 and CDR2 from the germline V gene are LNHDA and SQIVND (reference sequence). The CDR3 is CASSISGDFNEQFF. The CDR3 DNA sequence: TGTGCCAGTAGTATTAGCGGGGATTTTAATGAGCAGTTCTTC. Complete variable domain (other parts from reference TRBV19 and TRBJ2-1): DGGITQSPKYLFRKEGQNVTLSCEQNLNHDAMYWYRQDPGQGLRLIYYSQIVNDFQKGDIAEGYSVSREKKESFPLTVTSAQKNPTAFYLCASSISGDFNEQFFGPGTRLTVL.

The chain links TRBV7-8 to TRBJ2-6; tentatively, D is TRBD2 (5 bases). The germline gives CDR1 SGHVS, CDR2 FQNEAQ. The CDR3 loop spans 16 amino acids. V gave up 6 bases and J gave up 2 bases, with 14 bases separating them. The CDR3: CASRLGGSAGANVLTF. CDR3 in DNA: TGTGCCAGCAGGCTCGGCGGGTCCGCTGGGGCCAACGTCCTGACTTTC.

The chain employs TRBV6-5 and TRBJ2-5; 10 bases are a match to TRBD1. V lost 6 bases to trimming and J lost 5 bases; unmatched junction nucleotides: 6. The CDR3 spans 14 residues. CDR1 is MNHEY and CDR2 is SVGAGI in the germline V gene. CDR3 amino acids: CASRKTGGLETQYF. DNA of the CDR3: TGTGCCAGCAGGAAGACAGGGGGCTTGGAGACCCAGTACTTC.

The chain carries TRBV2 and TRBJ1-1, with 7 nucleotides matching TRBD1. CDR1 SNHLY and CDR2 FYNNEI come from the germline V gene. Losses at the gene ends were 8 bases for V and 4 bases for J; bases not matched to a gene: 7. This CDR3 region has 13 residues. This CDR3 is CASATTGSTEAFF. CDR3 DNA sequence: TGTGCCAGCGCGACGACAGGGTCCACTGAAGCTTTCTTT. Based on the CDR3 plus reference TRBV2 and TRBJ1-1, the full variable domain is EPEVTQTPSHQVTQMGQEVILRCVPISNHLYFYWYRQILGQKVEFLVSFYNNEISEKSEIFDDQFSVERPDGSNFTLKIRSTKLEDSAMYFCASATTGSTEAFFGQGTRLTVV.

This chain links TRBV5-5 with TRBJ1-1; D is uncertain. There are 13 residues in the CDR3. From germline, CDR1 is SGHKS and CDR2 YYEKEE (reference sequence). V shed 1 base and J shed 4 bases, with 8 bases lying between them. Here the CDR3 reads CASSLLRATEAFF. Here the CDR3 DNA reads TGTGCCAGCAGCTTGTTGCGAGCCACTGAAGCTTTCTTT.

The rearrangement joins TRBV7-2 to TRBJ1-1, with unresolved D. Germline CDR1 is SGHTA and CDR2 is FQGNSA. CDR3 length: 14 residues. With 6 bases removed from V and 4 bases from J, the gap between germline ends came to 15 bases. The CDR3 DNA reads as TGTGCCAGCAGGACGGGTGCCGTCGGCACTGAAGCTTTCTTT. Encoded protein: CASRTGAVGTEAFF.

CDR3 region: CASSPGTYSSTEAFF. CDR3 DNA sequence: TGTGCCAGCTCACCCGGGACATATTCGAGCACTGAAGCTTTCTTT. The chain links TRBV18 to TRBJ1-1, with a possible D match to TRBD1 (6 bases). Trimming pared 3 bases from V and 4 bases from J, leaving 15 bases between. Germline values: CDR1 KGHSH, CDR2 LQKENI. The length of the CDR3 is 15 residues. Full variable domain (rest looked up from reference TRBV18 and TRBJ1-1): NAGVMQNPRHLVRRRGQEARLRCSPMKGHSHVYWYRQLPEEGLKFMVYLQKENIIDESGMPKERFSAEFPKEGPSILRIQQVVRGDSAAYFCASSPGTYSSTEAFFGQGTRLTVV.

The chain couples TRBV7-8 to TRBJ2-2, with D unresolved. Between the trimmed V and J ends, which lost 10 bases and 6 bases, there was a span of 6 bases. This CDR3 region has 10 residues. The germline V gene has CDR1 SGHVS and CDR2 FQNEAQ. The DNA for the CDR3 is TGTGCCACCGGTTCCGGGGAGCTGTTTTTT. It translates to CATGSGELFF.

This chain connects TRBV24-1 to TRBJ1-2; tentatively, D is TRBD1 (6 bases). CDR1 and CDR2 from the germline V gene are KGHDR and SFDVKD. This CDR3 contains 14 residues. V shed 4 bases and J shed 0 bases, with 8 bases lying between them. The CDR3 nucleotides read TGTGCCACCAGTGACTGGACAGCTAACTATGGCTACACCTTC. It specifies CATSDWTANYGYTF.

This chain connects TRBV29-1 to TRBJ2-1, with TRBD1 identical over 9 bases. Germline V CDR1 and CDR2: SQVTM, ANQGSEA. CDR3 size: 14 residues. After removal of 0 bases from V and 8 bases from J, the junction contained 5 bases not matched to a gene. This CDR3 reads CSVEETGGRHEQFF. CDR3 sequence (DNA): TGCAGCGTTGAAGAGACAGGGGGTCGGCATGAGCAGTTCTTC.

V and J are TRBV30 and TRBJ1-1; 10 positions agree with TRBD1. The CDR3 is made up of 16 amino acids. J gave up 1 base and V 3 bases, and 8 bases lay outside the gene matches. CDR1 and CDR2 from the germline V gene are GTSNPN and SVGIG (reference sequence). The chain's CDR3 is CAWSGSWDRGNTEAFF. CDR3 DNA sequence: TGTGCCTGGAGCGGATCCTGGGACAGGGGGAACACTGAAGCTTTCTTT.

The V gene is TRBV5-1, the J gene TRBJ2-2, with unresolved D. V was trimmed by 5 bases and J by 8 bases, leaving 7 bases between them. Germline-derived CDR1 and CDR2 are SGHRS and YFSETQ. This CDR3 is built from 11 residues. The CDR3 protein is CASRLRGELFF. CDR3 DNA sequence: TGCGCCAGCAGACTGAGGGGGGAGCTGTTTTTT.

The chain recombines TRBV2 with TRBJ1-1; 8 bases match TRBD1. Germline V lookup: CDR1 SNHLY, CDR2 FYNNEI. V shed 4 bases and J 6 bases; nucleotides not matched to a gene: 10. This CDR3 comprises 15 residues. CDR3 amino acids: CASSVAGGIGSEAFF. The CDR3 nucleotides are TGTGCCAGCAGTGTAGCAGGGGGCATCGGCTCTGAAGCTTTCTTT.

The rearrangement joins TRBV30 to TRBJ2-5; D gene unclear. Germline CDR1 is GTSNPN and CDR2 is SVGIG (reference sequence). The CDR3 consists of 13 residues. Trimming removed 2 bases from V and 3 bases from J, with 10 bases in between. CDR3 DNA sequence: TGTGCCTGGAGTTTACAGCCGGAAGAGACCCAGTACTTC. Translated, it gives CAWSLQPEETQYF.

The rearrangement uses TRBV5-4 and TRBJ1-1; TRBD1 matches at 9 bases. There are 17 residues in the CDR3. Trimming cost V 4 bases and J 0 bases; bases outside gene matches: 10. CDR1 is SGHNT, CDR2 YYREEE, per germline (reference sequence). CDR3 protein: CASSPQPRTGVNTEAFF. DNA for the CDR3: TGTGCCAGCAGCCCCCAACCCAGGACAGGGGTGAACACTGAAGCTTTCTTT.

The gene calls are TRBV5-4 and TRBJ1-2, with no clear D. CDR1 and CDR2 from the germline V gene are SGHNT and YYREEE (reference sequence). V shed 1 base and J shed 3 bases, with 10 bases lying between them. The CDR3 totals 14 residues. CDR3 nucleotides: TGTGCCAGCAGCTTGCAAGGTCAGGACTATGGCTACACCTTC. Translated, it gives CASSLQGQDYGYTF.

The chain combines TRBV7-2 with TRBJ1-2; D ambiguous. The V gene's germline CDR1 is SGHTA and CDR2 FQGNSA. The V end lost 5 bases, the J end lost 5 bases, and 12 bases lay between the germline ends. The length of the CDR3 is 13 residues. In DNA, the CDR3 is TGTGCCAGCAGCGTTAAGGCAGGATATGGCTACACCTTC. This sequence encodes CASSVKAGYGYTF. The full variable domain, in which reference TRBV7-2 and TRBJ1-2 provide the parts outside the CDR3, is GAGVSQSPSNKVTEKGKDVELRCDPISGHTALYWYRQSLGQGLEFLIYFQGNSAPDKSGLPSDRFSAERTGGSVSTLTIQRTQQEDSAVYLCASSVKAGYGYTFGSGTRLTVV.

This clone was counted a single time. This chain joins TRBV9 and TRBJ2-5, with 14 bases identical to TRBD2. This CDR3 contains 15 residues. Trimming at V came to 3 bases and at J to 10 bases, leaving 8 bases not matched to a gene. Germline V gene sequence: CDR1 SGDLS, CDR2 YYNGEE. The CDR3 bases are TGTGCCAGCAGCGCGGGACTAGCGGGAGCAGGGGGCCAGTACTTC. This translates into CASSAGLAGAGGQYF.